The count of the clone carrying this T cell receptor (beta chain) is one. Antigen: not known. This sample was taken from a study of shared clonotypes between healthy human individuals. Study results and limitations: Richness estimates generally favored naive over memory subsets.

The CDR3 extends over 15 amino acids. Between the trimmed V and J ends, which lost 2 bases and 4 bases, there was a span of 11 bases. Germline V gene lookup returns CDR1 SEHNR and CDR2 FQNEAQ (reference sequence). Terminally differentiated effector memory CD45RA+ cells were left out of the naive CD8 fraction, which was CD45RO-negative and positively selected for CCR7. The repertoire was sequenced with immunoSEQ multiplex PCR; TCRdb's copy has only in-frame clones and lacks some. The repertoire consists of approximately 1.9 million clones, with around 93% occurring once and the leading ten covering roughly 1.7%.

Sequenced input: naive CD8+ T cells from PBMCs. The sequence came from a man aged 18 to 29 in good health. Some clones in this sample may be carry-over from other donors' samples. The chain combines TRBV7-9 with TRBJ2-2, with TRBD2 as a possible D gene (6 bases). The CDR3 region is CASSLPGLPTGELFF. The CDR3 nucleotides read TGTGCCAGCAGCTTACCTGGACTACCCACCGGGGAGCTGTTTTTT.